Reported below is one T cell receptor (beta chain). Its antigen is currently unknown. J lost 8 bases, V lost 3 bases, and 7 bases had no gene match. CDR1 is LGHNA and CDR2 is YSLEER in the germline V gene. This CDR3 is 14 amino acids long. TCRdb itself ran the reads through MiXCR, one entry per CDR3 protein. Here the sample spans 450,000 to 600,000 distinct CDR3 sequences, 33% being singletons. The data were taken from a study of T cell repertoires in cytomegalovirus infection. On the study more broadly: Both recently identified HLA-C-restricted and well-studied HLA-B-restricted CMV epitopes were used in the study. Notes on the study in general: It was HLA-C-restricted CMV-specific TCR beta clonotypes that dominated the response ex vivo.

The clonotype originates from a human donor in good health (CMV status not recorded). Some clones in this sample may be carry-over from other donors' samples. The gene calls are TRBV4-3 and TRBJ1-1, with TRBD1 matching 9 bases. The sequences come from cultured PBMCs, collected from culture after CMV antigen stimulation. CDR3 nucleotide sequence: TGCGCCAGCAGCCAGGGCCACAGGGGGCAGGAAGCTTTCTTT. It specifies CASSQGHRGQEAFF.